These T cell receptor beta chains were read from a single sample in a study of T cell repertoires in cytomegalovirus infection. Their antigens remain unidentified. TCRdb analysed the reads with MiXCR anew, one entry per CDR3 protein. There are 450,000 to 650,000 distinct CDR3 sequences in the sample; 40% occur only once, and 48% lies in the top ten. Sequencing was performed on cultured PBMCs, taken from culture after CMV antigen stimulation. Every receptor here comes from a human donor in good health (CMV status not recorded). Some clones in this sample may be carry-over from other donors' samples. The CDR3 runs from the conserved cysteine through the conserved F or W.

cdr3_aa	cdr3_length	v_call	j_call
CASSPGTPRETQYF	14	TRBV6-8	TRBJ2-5
CSAPWFNEQFF	11	TRBV20-1	TRBJ2-1
CASSYSGGSSYNSPLHF	17	TRBV6-5	TRBJ1-6
CASSLRQPNEKLFF	14	TRBV12-3/TRBV12-4	TRBJ1-4
CASSPQKGPNQPQHF	15	TRBV18	TRBJ1-5
CASRTTSGQGRKLFF	15	TRBV19	TRBJ1-4
CASSLEQGRGATDTQYF	17	TRBV7-2	TRBJ2-3
CASSQTGKNEKLFF	14	TRBV4-2	TRBJ1-4
CASSLGQVYYEQYF	14	TRBV7-2	TRBJ2-7
CSVADTGELFF	11	TRBV29-1	TRBJ2-2
CASSSTSGRYTDTQYF	16	TRBV7-2	TRBJ2-3
CASSLAGVGETQYF	14	TRBV7-2	TRBJ2-5
CAISDWGAVGETQYF	15	TRBV10-3	TRBJ2-5
CASSQDWPRGDTEAFF	16	TRBV4-1	TRBJ1-1
CASSFSLGDTQYF	13	TRBV7-2	TRBJ2-3
CSAPLAGETYEQYF	14	TRBV20-1	TRBJ2-7
CASSLGRVGETQYF	14	TRBV7-8	TRBJ2-5
CASSPSGTSTAGELFF	16	TRBV7-9	TRBJ2-2
CSARGRGGPYNSPLHF	16	TRBV20-1	TRBJ1-6
CASSYTGLKGYTF	13	TRBV7-2	TRBJ1-2
CASSFWDNPYNAQFF	15	TRBV27	TRBJ2-1
CATSRDPGQRRTRGYTF	17	TRBV15	TRBJ1-2
CASSLAVQGLYTF	13	TRBV7-4	TRBJ1-2
CASSRRDLKETQYF	14	TRBV7-8	TRBJ2-5